This T cell receptor beta chain was recorded in a study of shared clonotypes between healthy human individuals (dated by TCRdb to 2018 to 2020). A note on the overall study: The cohort comprised a couple of women and a few men aged 18 to 49 years. For each donor, CD4 naive and CD4 memory were each run on three plates, CD8 naive on two plates, and CD8 memory on one plate. To estimate repertoire size and how much clonotypes are shared between individuals, the study performed deep sequencing of blood TCR repertoires from about five healthy adults. Libraries were prepared and TCR repertoires were sequenced by different laboratories using diverse techniques, in order to increase sequencing depth and limit assay-specific biases. Per donor, leukapheresis produced somewhere between about 0.8 and 9 billion PBMCs. The paper's findings and limits, for the study overall: The small number of donors limited the genetic and exposure-history diversity represented. Pairwise subsampling indicated that sequencing depth was expected to affect the degree of clonotype sharing among donors. Even with the large sequencing depth, rarefaction of the sorted-subset datasets indicated that sequencing was incomplete. Estimated clonotype richness was generally larger for naive than for memory subsets. Compared with non-shared clonotypes, the clonotypes found in all four sorted-subset donors had higher generation probabilities. Sharing across several donors was observed for around 5% of naive CD4, less than 4% of naive CD8, about 2.3% of memory CD4, and approximately 0.41% of memory CD8 clonotypes. Only blood was sampled, and tissue TCR repertoires likely differ from those in blood.

Trimming leaves V shorter by 8 bases and J shorter by 2 bases, with the junction holding 10 bases beyond the gene matches. Per the germline V gene (reference sequence), GTSNPN is the CDR1 and SVGIG is the CDR2. Taken from cysteine to phenylalanine, the CDR3 has 15 residues. Only the CDR3 part of the read is kept: 45 bases, read in frame from the first base. Concerning this clone itself: Its antigen remains unidentified. Base-call qualities are not available, and no considerably larger clone is one nucleotide away.

TCR CDR3 regions were amplified from genomic DNA by multiplex PCR using the deep immunoSEQ assay. Genomic DNA extracted from each cell subset was distributed evenly over all wells of several immunoSEQ 96-well plates, and each plate served as one replicate. For sorted subsets, each replicate PCR was loaded with approximately 190 ng genomic DNA, equivalent to roughly 30,000 T cell genomes. Purified libraries were measured with a Qubit 3.0 fluorometer, size-checked on a Bioanalyzer 2100, and measured again with the KAPA Library Quantification kit. Every immunoSEQ 96-well plate was sequenced on a separate single-read 150-cycle Illumina NextSeq 550 flow cell. The authors processed their data as follows. The immunoSEQ output contained only junctional sequences without quality scores, so filtering could not match that applied to full-length reads. To assign V/J genes and CDR3, sequences were annotated using PyIR, a Python wrapper for IgBLAST v1.9, with IMGT germline references. Reads were removed for weak V/J assignments (E-value above 1e-6), missing CDR3, stop codons, out-of-frame junctions, or ambiguous translated residues. V3J clonotypes were defined as sequences sharing the same inferred V gene, J gene, and CDR3 amino acid sequence. Percentage overlap between repertoires was calculated by dividing the number of shared unique clonotypes by the size of the smaller repertoire. Repertoire richness was assessed with RTK rarefaction, the Chao1 estimator, and Recon v2.1 estimates of unobserved clonotypes. Generation probabilities for all TCRbeta clonotypes obtained by the gDNA method from several donors were computed using OLGA. Entries here come from immuneACCESS through TCRdb and include only in-frame sequences with V and J called. Some clones fail to appear in such tables; in the studies checked, an unresolved V gene covers under half of the shortfall, and the cause of the remainder is unknown. The DNA was the basis for D and trimming; V, J and clone size are from that table. Counted in this sample were millions of clones; 85% to 95% of them appeared once. The ten largest account for about 0.13% of the sample.

Donors were healthy HIV-negative adults with no recently reported acute infections or vaccinations. All donors were Caucasian adults living in Nashville, Tennessee, USA. Magnetic negative selection was used to enrich CD4+ T cells, after which naive cells were positively selected on CD45RA and the negative fraction became the memory subset. After blood collection by leukapheresis, PBMCs were isolated using Ficoll-Histopaque density gradient centrifugation and then cryopreserved in the vapor phase of liquid nitrogen. Purity and quantity of every magnetically sorted T cell population were checked by analytical flow cytometry. Genomic DNA was isolated from every sorted fraction and measured by UV absorbance on a Nanodrop 2000c.

The chain is encoded by TRBV30 joined to TRBJ2-1; 9 bases in the junction line up with TRBD2. This TCR derives from a man between 18 and 35 years old in good health. Sequences were obtained from naive CD4+ T cells sorted from blood. Taken with the paper, the label for cell subset or site translates to: CD45RA+ positively selected. The sequenced DNA: TGTGCCGCCCGAGGGGGACTAGCCACCTACAATGAGCAGTTCTTC. This encodes CAARGGLATYNEQFF.